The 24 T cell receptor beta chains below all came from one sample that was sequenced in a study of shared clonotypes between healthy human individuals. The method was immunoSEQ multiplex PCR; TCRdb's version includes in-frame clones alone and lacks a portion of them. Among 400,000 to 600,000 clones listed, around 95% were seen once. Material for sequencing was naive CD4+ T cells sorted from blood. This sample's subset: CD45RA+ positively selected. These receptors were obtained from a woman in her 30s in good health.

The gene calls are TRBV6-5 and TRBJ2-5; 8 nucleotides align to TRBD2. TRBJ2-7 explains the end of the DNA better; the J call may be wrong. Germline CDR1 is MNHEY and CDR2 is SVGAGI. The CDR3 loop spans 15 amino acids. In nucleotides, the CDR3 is TGTGCCAGCAGCTACCGGACTAGCCCCTACTACGAGCAGTACTTC. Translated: CASSYRTSPYYEQYF.

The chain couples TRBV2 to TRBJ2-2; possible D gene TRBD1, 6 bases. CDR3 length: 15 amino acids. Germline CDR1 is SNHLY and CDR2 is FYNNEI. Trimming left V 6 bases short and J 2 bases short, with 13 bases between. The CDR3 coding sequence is TGTGCCAGCAGAGGACAGAATCTAAACACCGGGGAGCTGTTTTTT. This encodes CASRGQNLNTGELFF.

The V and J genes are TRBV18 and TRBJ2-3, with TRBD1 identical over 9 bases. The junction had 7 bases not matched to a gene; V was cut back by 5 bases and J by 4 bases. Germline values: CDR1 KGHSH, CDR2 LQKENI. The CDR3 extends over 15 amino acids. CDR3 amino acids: CASSVTGQGPDTQYF. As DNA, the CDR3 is TGTGCCAGCTCAGTAACGGGACAGGGACCAGATACGCAGTATTTT. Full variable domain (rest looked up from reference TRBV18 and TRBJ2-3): NAGVMQNPRHLVRRRGQEARLRCSPMKGHSHVYWYRQLPEEGLKFMVYLQKENIIDESGMPKERFSAEFPKEGPSILRIQQVVRGDSAAYFCASSVTGQGPDTQYFGPGTRLTVL.

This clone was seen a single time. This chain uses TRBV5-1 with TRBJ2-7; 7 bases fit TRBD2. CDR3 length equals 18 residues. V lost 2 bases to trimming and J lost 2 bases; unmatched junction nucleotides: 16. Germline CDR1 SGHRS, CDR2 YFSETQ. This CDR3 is CASSFRPLGGSDTYEQYF. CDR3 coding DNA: TGCGCCAGCAGCTTTCGACCTCTGGGCGGGAGCGACACCTACGAGCAGTACTTC.

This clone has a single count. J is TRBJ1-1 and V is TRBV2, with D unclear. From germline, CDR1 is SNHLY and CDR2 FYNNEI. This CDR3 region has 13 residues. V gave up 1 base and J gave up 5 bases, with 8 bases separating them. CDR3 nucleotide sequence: TGTGCCAGCAGTGAAGGCATGAGGACTGAAGCTTTCTTT. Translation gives CASSEGMRTEAFF.

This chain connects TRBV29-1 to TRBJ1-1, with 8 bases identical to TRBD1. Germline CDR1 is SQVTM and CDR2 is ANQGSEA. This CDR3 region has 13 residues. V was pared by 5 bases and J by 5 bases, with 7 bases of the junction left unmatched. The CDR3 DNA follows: TGCAGCGTTTGGACAGGGACTTTTACTGAAGCTTTCTTT. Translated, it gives CSVWTGTFTEAFF.

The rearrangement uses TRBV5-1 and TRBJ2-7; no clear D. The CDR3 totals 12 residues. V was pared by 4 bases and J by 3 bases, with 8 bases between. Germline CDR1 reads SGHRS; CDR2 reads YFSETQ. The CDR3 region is CASSASFYEQYF. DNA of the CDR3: TGCGCCAGCAGCGCCTCCTTCTACGAGCAGTACTTC.

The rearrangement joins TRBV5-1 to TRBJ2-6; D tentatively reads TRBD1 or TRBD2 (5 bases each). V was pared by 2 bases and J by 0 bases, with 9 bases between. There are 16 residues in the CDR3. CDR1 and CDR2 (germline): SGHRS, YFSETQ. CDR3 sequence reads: CASSLRDVSGANVLTF. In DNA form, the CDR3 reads TGCGCCAGCAGCTTACGGGACGTCTCTGGGGCCAACGTCCTGACTTTC.

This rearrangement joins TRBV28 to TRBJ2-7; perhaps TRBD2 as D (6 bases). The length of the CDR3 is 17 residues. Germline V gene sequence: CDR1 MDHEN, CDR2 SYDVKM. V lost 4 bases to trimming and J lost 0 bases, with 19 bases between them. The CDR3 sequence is CASSYLNLAPSSYEQYF. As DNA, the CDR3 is TGTGCCAGCAGTTACCTAAATCTAGCGCCTAGCTCCTACGAGCAGTACTTC. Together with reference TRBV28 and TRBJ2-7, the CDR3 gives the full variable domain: DVKVTQSSRYLVKRTGEKVFLECVQDMDHENMFWYRQDPGLGLRLIYFSYDVKMKEKGDIPEGYSVSREKKERFSLILESASTNQTSMYLCASSYLNLAPSSYEQYFGPGTRLTVT.

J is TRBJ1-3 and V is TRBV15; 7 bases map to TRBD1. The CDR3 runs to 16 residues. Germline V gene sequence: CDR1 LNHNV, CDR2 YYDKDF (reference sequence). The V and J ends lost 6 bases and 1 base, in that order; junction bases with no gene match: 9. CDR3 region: CATSPGQLTSGNTIYF. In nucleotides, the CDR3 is TGTGCCACCAGTCCGGGACAGCTTACTTCTGGAAACACCATATATTTT.

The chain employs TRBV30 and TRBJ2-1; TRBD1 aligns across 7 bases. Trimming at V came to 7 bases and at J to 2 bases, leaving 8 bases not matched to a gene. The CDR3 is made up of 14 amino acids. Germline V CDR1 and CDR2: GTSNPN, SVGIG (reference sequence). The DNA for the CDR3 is TGTGCCTCCCAACCGACAGGGACCTACAATGAGCAGTTCTTC. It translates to CASQPTGTYNEQFF.

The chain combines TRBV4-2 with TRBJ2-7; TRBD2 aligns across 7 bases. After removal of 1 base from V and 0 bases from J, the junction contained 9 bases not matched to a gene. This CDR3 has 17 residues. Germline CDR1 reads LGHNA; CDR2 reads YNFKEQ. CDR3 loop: CASSQAARGGSSYEQYF. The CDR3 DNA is TGTGCCAGCAGCCAAGCTGCCCGTGGCGGGAGCTCCTACGAGCAGTACTTC.

The CDR3 nucleotides are TGTGCCAGCAGCGTAGGAATTGTCGGGAGGGCCCTAAATGAGCAGTTCTTC. Amino acids: CASSVGIVGRALNEQFF. The V gene is TRBV9, the J gene TRBJ2-1, with 8 bases that match TRBD2. This CDR3 has 17 residues. V lost 0 bases and J lost 7; bases outside the gene matches: 12. In germline, CDR1 is SGDLS, CDR2 YYNGEE.

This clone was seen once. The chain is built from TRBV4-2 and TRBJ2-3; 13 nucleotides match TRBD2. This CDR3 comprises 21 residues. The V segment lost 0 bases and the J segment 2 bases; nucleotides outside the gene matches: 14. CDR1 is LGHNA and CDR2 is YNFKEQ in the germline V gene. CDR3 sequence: CASSQDVAGLAGVVDTDTQYF. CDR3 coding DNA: TGTGCCAGCAGCCAAGATGTCGCCGGACTAGCGGGAGTGGTGGACACAGATACGCAGTATTTT.

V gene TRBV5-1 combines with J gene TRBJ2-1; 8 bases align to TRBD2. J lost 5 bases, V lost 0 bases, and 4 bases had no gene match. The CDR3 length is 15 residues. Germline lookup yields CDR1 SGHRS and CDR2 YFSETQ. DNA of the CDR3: TGCGCCAGCAGCTTGGATAGCGGGATACACAATGAGCAGTTCTTC. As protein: CASSLDSGIHNEQFF.

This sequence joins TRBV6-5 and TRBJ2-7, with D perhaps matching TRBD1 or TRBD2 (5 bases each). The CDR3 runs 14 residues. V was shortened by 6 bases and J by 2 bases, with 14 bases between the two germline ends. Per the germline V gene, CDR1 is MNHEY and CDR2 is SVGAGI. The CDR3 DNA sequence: TGTGCCAGCAGGGACCGGGACCTTACCTACGAGCAGTACTTC. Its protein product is CASRDRDLTYEQYF.

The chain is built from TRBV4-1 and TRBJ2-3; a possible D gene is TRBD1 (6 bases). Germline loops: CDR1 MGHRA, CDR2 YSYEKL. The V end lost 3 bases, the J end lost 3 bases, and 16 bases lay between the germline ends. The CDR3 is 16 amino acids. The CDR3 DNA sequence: TGCGCCAGCAGCCATGGCAGGGGACCGGGAACAGATACGCAGTATTTT. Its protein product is CASSHGRGPGTDTQYF.

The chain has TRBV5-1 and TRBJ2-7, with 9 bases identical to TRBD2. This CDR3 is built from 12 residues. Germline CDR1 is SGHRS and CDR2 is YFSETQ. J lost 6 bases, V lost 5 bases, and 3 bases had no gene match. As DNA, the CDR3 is TGCGCCAGCAGTCCTAGCGGGGTCGAGCAGTACTTC. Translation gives CASSPSGVEQYF.

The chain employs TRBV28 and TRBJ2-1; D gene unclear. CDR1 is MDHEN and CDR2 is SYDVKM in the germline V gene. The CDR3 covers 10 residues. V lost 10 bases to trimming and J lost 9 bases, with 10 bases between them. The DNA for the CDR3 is TGTGCCACGATCGGTCGTGAGCAGTTCTTC. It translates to CATIGREQFF.

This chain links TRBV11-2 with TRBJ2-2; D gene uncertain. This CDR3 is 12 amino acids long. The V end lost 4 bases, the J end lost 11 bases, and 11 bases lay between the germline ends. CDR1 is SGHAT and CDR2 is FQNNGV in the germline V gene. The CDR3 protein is CASSSSFGELFF. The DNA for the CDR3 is TGTGCCAGCAGCTCCAGTTTTGGTGAGCTGTTTTTT.

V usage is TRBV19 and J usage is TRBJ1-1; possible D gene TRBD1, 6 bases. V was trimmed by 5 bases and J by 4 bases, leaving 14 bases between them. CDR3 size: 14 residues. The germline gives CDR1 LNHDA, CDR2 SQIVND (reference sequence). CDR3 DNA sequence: TGTGCCAGTAGTTCAGCAGGGGTTCCCACTGAAGCTTTCTTT. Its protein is CASSSAGVPTEAFF. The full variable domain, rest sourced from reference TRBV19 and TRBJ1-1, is DGGITQSPKYLFRKEGQNVTLSCEQNLNHDAMYWYRQDPGQGLRLIYYSQIVNDFQKGDIAEGYSVSREKKESFPLTVTSAQKNPTAFYLCASSSAGVPTEAFFGQGTRLTVV.

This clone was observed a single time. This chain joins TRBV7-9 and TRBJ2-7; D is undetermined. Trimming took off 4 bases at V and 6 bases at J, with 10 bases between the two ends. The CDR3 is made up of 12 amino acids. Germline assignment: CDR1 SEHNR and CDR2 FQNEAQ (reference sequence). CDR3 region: CASSSSTPEQYF. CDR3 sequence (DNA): TGTGCCAGCAGCTCTTCCACTCCCGAGCAGTACTTC. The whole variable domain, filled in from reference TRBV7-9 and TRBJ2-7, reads DTGVSQNPRHKITKRGQNVTFRCDPISEHNRLYWYRQTLGQGPEFLTYFQNEAQLEKSRLLSDRFSAERPKGSFSTLEIQRTEQGDSAMYLCASSSSTPEQYFGPGTRLTVT.

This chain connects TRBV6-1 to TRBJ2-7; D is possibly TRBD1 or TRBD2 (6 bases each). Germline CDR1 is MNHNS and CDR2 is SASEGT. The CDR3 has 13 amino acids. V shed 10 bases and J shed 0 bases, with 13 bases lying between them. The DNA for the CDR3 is TGTGCCATCGTAGGGGGGTTCTCCTACGAGCAGTACTTC. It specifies CAIVGGFSYEQYF.

The CDR3 DNA reads as TGTGCCAGCAGAGTAGCTGCAGATACGCAGTATTTT. Translated, it gives CASRVAADTQYF. The chain is built from TRBV25-1 and TRBJ2-3; no reliable D call. Per germline, CDR1 MGHDK and CDR2 SYGVNS. The V and J ends lost 6 bases and 4 bases respectively, with 8 bases between them. CDR3 size: 12 residues.